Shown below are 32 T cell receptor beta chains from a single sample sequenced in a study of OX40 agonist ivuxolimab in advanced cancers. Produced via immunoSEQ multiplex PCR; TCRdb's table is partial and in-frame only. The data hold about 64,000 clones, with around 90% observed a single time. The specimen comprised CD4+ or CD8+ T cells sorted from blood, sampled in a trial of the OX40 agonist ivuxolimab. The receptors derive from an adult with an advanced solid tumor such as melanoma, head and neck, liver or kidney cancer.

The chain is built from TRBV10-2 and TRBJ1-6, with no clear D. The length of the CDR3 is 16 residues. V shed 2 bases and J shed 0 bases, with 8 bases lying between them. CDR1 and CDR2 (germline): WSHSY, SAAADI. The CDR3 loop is CASSEMGSSYNSPLHF. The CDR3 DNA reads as TGCGCCAGCAGTGAGATGGGGAGCTCCTATAATTCACCCCTCCACTTT.

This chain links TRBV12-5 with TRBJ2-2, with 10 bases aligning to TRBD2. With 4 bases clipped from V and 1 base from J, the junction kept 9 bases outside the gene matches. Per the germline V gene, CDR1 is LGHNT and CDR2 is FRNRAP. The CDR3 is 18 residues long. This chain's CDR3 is CASGSPYLAGVNTGELFF. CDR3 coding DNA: TGTGCTAGTGGTTCCCCGTATCTAGCGGGGGTGAACACCGGGGAGCTGTTTTTT. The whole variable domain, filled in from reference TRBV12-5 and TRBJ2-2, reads DARVTQTPRHKVTEMGQEVTMRCQPILGHNTVFWYRQTMMQGLELLAYFRNRAPLDDSGMPKDRFSAEMPDATLATLKIQPSEPRDSAVYFCASGSPYLAGVNTGELFFGEGSRLTVL.

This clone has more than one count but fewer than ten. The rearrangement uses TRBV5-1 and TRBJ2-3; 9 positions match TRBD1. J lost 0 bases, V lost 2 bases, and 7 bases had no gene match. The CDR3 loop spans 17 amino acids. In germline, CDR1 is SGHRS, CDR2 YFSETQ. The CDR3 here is CASSFYSGTGSTDTQYF. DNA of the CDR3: TGCGCCAGCAGCTTTTATTCTGGGACAGGGAGCACAGATACGCAGTATTTT.

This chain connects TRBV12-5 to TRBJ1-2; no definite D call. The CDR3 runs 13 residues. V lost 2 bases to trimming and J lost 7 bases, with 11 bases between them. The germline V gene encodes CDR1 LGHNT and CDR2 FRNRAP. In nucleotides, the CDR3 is TGTGCTAGTGGTTTGAATTTCGGCGGTGGCTACACCTTC. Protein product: CASGLNFGGGYTF.

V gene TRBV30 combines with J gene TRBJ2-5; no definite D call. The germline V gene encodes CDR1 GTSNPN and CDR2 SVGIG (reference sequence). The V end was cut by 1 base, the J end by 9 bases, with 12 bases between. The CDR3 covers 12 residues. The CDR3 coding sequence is TGTGCCTGGAGTGCAGTTTCACTGGCCCAGTACTTC. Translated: CAWSAVSLAQYF.

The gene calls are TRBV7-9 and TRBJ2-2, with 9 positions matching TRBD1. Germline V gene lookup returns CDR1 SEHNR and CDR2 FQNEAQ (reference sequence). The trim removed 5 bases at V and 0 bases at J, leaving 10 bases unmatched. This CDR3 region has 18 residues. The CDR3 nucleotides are TGTGCCAGCAGCCCTCGAGGGACAGGGTATTCGAACACCGGGGAGCTGTTTTTT. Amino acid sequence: CASSPRGTGYSNTGELFF.

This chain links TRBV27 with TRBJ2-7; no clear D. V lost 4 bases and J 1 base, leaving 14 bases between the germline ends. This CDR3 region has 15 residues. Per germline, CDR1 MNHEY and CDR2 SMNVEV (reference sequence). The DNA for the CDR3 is TGTGCCAGCAGTTCCGACTTCAGGAATTCCTACGAGCAGTACTTC. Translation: CASSSDFRNSYEQYF.

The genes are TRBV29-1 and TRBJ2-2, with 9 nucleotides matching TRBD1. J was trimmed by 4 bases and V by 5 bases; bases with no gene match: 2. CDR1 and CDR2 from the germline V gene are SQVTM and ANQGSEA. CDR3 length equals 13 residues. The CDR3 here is CSVTGGGTGELFF. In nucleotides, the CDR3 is TGCAGCGTTACAGGGGGCGGCACCGGGGAGCTGTTTTTT.

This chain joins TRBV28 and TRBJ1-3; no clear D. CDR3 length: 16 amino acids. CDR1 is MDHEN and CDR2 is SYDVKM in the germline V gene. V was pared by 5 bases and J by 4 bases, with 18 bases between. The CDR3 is CASSQPRVPKGNTIYF. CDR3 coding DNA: TGTGCCAGCAGTCAGCCTCGGGTCCCAAAAGGAAACACCATATATTTT.

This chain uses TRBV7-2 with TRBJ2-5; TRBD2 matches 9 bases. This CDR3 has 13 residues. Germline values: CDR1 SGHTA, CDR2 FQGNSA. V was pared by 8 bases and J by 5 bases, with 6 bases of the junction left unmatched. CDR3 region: CASAVAGAETQYF. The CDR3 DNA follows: TGTGCCAGCGCGGTAGCGGGAGCCGAGACCCAGTACTTC. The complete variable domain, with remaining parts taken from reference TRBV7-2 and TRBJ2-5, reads GAGVSQSPSNKVTEKGKDVELRCDPISGHTALYWYRQSLGQGLEFLIYFQGNSAPDKSGLPSDRFSAERTGGSVSTLTIQRTQQEDSAVYLCASAVAGAETQYFGPGTRLLVL.

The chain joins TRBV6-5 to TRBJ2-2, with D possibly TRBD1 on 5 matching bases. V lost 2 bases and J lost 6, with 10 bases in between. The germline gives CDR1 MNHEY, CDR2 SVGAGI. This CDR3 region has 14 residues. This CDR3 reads CASSYRGDPGELFF. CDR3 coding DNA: TGTGCCAGCAGTTACAGGGGCGACCCCGGGGAGCTGTTTTTT.

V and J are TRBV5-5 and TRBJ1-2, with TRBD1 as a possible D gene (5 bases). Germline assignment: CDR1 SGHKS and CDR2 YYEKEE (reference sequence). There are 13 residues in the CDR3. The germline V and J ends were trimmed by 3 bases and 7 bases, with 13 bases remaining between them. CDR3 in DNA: TGTGCCAGCAGCTCGACGGGGGAAGGTGGCTACACCTTC. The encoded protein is CASSSTGEGGYTF. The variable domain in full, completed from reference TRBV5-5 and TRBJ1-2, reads DAGVTQSPTHLIKTRGQQVTLRCSPISGHKSVSWYQQVLGQGPQFIFQYYEKEERGRGNFPDRFSARQFPNYSSELNVNALLLGDSALYLCASSSTGEGGYTFGSGTRLTVV.

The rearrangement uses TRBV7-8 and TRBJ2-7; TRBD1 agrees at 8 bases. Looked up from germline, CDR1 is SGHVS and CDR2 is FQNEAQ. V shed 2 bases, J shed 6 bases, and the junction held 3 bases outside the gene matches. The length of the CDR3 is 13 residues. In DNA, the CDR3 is TGTGCCAGCAGCTTAACAGGGGGAGGCGAGCAGTACTTC. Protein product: CASSLTGGGEQYF.

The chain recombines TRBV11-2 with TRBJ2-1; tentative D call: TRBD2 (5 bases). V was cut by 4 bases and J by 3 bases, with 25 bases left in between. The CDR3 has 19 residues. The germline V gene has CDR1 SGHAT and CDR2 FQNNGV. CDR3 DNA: TGTGCCAGCAGCTCCCCCTCAAGGTTAGCGAGGAAAAGCTACAATGAGCAGTTCTTC. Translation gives CASSSPSRLARKSYNEQFF. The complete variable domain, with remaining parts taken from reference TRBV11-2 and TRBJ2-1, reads EAGVAQSPRYKIIEKRQSVAFWCNPISGHATLYWYQQILGQGPKLLIQFQNNGVVDDSQLPKDRFSAERLKGVDSTLKIQPAKLEDSAVYLCASSSPSRLARKSYNEQFFGPGTRLTVL.

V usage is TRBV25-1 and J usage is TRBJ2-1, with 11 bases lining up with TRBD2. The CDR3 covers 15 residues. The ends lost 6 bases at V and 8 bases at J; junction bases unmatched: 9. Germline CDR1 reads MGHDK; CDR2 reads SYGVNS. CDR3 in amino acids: CASRPLAGDRDEQFF. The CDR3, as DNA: TGTGCCAGCAGGCCACTAGCGGGAGATCGGGATGAGCAGTTCTTC. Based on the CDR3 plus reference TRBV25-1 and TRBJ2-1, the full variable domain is EADIYQTPRYLVIGTGKKITLECSQTMGHDKMYWYQQDPGMELHLIHYSYGVNSTEKGDLSSESTVSRIRTEHFPLTLESARPSHTSQYLCASRPLAGDRDEQFFGPGTRLTVL.

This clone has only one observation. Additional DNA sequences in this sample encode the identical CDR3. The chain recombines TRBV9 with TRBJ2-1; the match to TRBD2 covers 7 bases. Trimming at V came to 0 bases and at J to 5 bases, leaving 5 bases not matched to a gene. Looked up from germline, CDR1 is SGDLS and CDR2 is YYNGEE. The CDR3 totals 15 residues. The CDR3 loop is CASSVASSGNNEQFF. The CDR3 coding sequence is TGTGCCAGCAGCGTAGCTTCCAGCGGGAACAATGAGCAGTTCTTC.

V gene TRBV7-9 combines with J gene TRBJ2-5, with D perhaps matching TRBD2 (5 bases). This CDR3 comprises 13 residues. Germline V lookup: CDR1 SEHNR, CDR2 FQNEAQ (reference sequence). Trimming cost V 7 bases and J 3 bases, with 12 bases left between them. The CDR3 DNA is TGTGCCAGCAACCTTGCCGGGGAAGAGACCCAGTACTTC. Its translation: CASNLAGEETQYF.

The CDR3 DNA follows: TGTGCCAGCGGGAAGGACAGGGGGAATGAAAAACTGTTTTTT. Residues: CASGKDRGNEKLFF. The V gene is TRBV28, the J gene TRBJ1-4, with 10 bases lining up with TRBD1. CDR3 size: 14 residues. Unmatched junction bases numbered 5, after V lost 8 bases and J lost 5 bases. Germline lookup yields CDR1 MDHEN and CDR2 SYDVKM.

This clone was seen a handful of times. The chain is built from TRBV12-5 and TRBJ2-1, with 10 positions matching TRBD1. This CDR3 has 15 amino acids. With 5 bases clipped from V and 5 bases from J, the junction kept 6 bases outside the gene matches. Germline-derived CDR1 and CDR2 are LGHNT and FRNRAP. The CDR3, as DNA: TGTGCTAGTGGTCCGGGACAGGGGAGGGACAATGAGCAGTTCTTC. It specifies CASGPGQGRDNEQFF. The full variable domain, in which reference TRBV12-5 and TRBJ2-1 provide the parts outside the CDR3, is DARVTQTPRHKVTEMGQEVTMRCQPILGHNTVFWYRQTMMQGLELLAYFRNRAPLDDSGMPKDRFSAEMPDATLATLKIQPSEPRDSAVYFCASGPGQGRDNEQFFGPGTRLTVL.

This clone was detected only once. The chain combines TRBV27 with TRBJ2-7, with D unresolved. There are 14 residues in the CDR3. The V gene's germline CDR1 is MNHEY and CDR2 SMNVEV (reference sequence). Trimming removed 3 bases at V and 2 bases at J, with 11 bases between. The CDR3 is CASSFKTNTYEQYF. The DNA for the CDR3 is TGTGCCAGCAGTTTTAAGACAAATACCTACGAGCAGTACTTC.

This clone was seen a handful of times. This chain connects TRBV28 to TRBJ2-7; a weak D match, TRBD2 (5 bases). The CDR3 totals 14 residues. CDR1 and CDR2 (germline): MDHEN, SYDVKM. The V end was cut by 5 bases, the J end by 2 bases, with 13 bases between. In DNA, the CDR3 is TGTGCCAGCAGTCCCCAGGACGGGACCTACGAGCAGTACTTC. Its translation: CASSPQDGTYEQYF.

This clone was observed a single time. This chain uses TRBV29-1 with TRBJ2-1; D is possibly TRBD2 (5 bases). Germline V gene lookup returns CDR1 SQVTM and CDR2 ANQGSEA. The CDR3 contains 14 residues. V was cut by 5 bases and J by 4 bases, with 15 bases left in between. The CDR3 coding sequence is TGCAGCGTTCCCTGGGAGCGGAATTACAATGAGCAGTTCTTC. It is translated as CSVPWERNYNEQFF.

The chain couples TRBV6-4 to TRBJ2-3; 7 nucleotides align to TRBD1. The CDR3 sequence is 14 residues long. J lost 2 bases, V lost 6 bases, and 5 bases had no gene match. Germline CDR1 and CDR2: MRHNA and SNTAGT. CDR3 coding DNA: TGTGCCAGCAGCCGGGACAGAAACACAGATACGCAGTATTTT. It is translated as CASSRDRNTDTQYF.

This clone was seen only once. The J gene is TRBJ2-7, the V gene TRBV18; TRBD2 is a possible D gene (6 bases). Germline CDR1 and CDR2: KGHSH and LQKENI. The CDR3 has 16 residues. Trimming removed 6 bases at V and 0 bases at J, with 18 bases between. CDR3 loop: CASSKLWGDSSYEQYF. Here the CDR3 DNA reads TGTGCCAGCTCTAAACTTTGGGGGGATAGCTCCTACGAGCAGTACTTC.

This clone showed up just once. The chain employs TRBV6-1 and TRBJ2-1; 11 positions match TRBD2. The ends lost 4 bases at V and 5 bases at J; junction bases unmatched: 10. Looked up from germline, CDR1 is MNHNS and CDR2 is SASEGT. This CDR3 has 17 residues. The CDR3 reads CASSATSGSIIDNEQFF. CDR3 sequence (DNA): TGTGCCAGCAGTGCAACTAGCGGGAGTATCATCGACAATGAGCAGTTCTTC.

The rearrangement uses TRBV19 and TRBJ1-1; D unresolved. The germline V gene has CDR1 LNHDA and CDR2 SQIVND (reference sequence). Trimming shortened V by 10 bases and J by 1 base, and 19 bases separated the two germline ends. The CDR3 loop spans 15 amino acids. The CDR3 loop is CATAIESAGNTEAFF. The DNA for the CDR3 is TGTGCCACCGCAATAGAATCAGCCGGGAACACTGAAGCTTTCTTT.

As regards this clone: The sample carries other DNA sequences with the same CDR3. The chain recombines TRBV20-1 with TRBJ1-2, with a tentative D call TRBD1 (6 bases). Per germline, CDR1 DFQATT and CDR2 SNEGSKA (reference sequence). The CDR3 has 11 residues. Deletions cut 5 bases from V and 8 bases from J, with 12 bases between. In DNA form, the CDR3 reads TGCAGTGCTGGGGGGCAAGGCGGCTACACCTTC. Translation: CSAGGQGGYTF.

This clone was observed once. The CDR3 DNA sequence: TGTGCCAGCAGCTTGTACGGCACGTACTATGGCTACACCTTC. The encoded protein is CASSLYGTYYGYTF. The chain uses TRBV5-6 and TRBJ1-2, with D unresolved. Trimming stripped 1 base from V and 3 bases from J, with 10 bases between. Germline V gene data show CDR1 as SGHDT and CDR2 as YYEEEE. The CDR3 sequence is 14 residues long.

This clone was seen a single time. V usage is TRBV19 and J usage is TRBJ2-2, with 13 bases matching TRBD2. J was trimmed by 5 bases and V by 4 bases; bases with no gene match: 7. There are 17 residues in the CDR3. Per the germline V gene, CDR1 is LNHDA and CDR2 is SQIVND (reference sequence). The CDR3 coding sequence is TGTGCCAGTAGTAGGACTAGCGGGAGAATAGGGACCGGGGAGCTGTTTTTT. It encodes CASSRTSGRIGTGELFF.

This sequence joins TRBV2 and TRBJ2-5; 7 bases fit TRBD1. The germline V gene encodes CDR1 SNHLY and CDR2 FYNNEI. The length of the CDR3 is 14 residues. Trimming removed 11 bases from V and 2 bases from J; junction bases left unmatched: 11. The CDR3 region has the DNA TGTGCCTACTTTCCCCGGGACAGACAAGAGACCCAGTACTTC. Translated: CAYFPRDRQETQYF.

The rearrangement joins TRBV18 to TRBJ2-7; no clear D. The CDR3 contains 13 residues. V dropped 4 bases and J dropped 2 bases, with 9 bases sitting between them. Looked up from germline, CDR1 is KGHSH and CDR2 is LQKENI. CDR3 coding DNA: TGTGCCAGCTCACAGAATCCCACCTACGAGCAGTACTTC. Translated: CASSQNPTYEQYF.

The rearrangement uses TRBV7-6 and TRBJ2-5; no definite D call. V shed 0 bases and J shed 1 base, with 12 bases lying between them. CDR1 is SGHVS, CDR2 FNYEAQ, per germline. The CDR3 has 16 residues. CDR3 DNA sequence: TGTGCCAGCAGCTTAGCCAGAGCAGGAGCCCAAGAGACCCAGTACTTC. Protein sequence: CASSLARAGAQETQYF.